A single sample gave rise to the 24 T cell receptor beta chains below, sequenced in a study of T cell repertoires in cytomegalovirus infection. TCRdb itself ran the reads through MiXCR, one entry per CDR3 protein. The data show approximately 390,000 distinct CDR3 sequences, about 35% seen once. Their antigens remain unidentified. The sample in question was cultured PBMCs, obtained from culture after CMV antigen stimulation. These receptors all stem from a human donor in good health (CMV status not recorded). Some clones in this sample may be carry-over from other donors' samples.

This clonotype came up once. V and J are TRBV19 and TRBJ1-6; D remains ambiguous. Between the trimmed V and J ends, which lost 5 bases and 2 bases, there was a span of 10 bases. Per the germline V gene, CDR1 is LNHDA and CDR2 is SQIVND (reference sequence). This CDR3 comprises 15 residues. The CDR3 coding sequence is TGTGCCAGTAGTTTCGGCACCGCCTATAATTCACCCCTCCACTTT. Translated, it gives CASSFGTAYNSPLHF.

The CDR3 nucleotides are TGCAGCTCCGGAGGGGCTCGAACGTTTGATACGCAGTATTTT. The encoded protein is CSSGGARTFDTQYF. The chain has TRBV29-1 and TRBJ2-3; TRBD2 might be the D (6 bases). This CDR3 has 14 residues. Trimming left V 8 bases short and J 6 bases short, with 21 bases between. The germline V gene has CDR1 SQVTM and CDR2 ANQGSEA.

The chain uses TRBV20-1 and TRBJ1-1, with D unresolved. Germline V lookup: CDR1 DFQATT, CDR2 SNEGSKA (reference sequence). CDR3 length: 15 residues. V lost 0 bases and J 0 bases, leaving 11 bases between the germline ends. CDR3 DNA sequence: TGCAGTGCTAGAGATTGGGCGGGCATGAACACTGAAGCTTTCTTT. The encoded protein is CSARDWAGMNTEAFF.

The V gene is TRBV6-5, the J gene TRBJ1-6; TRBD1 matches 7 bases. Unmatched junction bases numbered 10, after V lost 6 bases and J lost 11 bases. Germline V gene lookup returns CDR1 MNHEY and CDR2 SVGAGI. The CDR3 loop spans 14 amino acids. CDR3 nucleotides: TGTGCCAGCAGGACCTGGCAGGGGGAGACACCCCTCCACTTT. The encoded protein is CASRTWQGETPLHF.

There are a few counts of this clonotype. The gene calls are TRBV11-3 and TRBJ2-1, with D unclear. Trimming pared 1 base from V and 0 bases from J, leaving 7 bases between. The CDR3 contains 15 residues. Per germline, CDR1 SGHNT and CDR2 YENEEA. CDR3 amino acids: CASSLVLSSYNEQFF. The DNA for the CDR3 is TGTGCCAGCAGCTTAGTCCTGAGCTCCTACAATGAGCAGTTCTTC.

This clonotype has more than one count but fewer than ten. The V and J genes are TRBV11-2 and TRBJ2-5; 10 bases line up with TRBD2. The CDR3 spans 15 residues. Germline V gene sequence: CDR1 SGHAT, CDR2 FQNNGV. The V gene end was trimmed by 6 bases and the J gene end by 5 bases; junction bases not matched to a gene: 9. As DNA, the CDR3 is TGTGCCAGCAGAAGGCTAGCGGGAGATCACGAGACCCAGTACTTC. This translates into CASRRLAGDHETQYF.

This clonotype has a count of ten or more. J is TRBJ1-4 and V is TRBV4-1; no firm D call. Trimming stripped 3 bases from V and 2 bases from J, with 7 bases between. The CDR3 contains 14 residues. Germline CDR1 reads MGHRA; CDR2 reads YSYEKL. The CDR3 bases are TGCGCCAGCAGCCAGAGAGACACTAATGAAAAACTGTTTTTT. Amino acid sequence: CASSQRDTNEKLFF.

In DNA form, the CDR3 reads TGTGCCAGCAGCTTAGCGACAGGGAGGAAACTGTTTTTT. Translating gives CASSLATGRKLFF. The V call is TRBV7-9, the J call TRBJ1-4; 7 bases are shared with TRBD1. Germline V CDR1 and CDR2: SEHNR, FQNEAQ (reference sequence). CDR3 length: 13 residues. V shed 0 bases and J 11 bases; nucleotides not matched to a gene: 3.

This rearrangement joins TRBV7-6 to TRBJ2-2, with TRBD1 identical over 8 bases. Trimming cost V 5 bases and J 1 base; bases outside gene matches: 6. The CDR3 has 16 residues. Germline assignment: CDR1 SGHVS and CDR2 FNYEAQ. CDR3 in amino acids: CASSPGQGWNTGELFF. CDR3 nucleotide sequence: TGTGCCAGCAGCCCCGGACAGGGATGGAACACCGGGGAGCTGTTTTTT.

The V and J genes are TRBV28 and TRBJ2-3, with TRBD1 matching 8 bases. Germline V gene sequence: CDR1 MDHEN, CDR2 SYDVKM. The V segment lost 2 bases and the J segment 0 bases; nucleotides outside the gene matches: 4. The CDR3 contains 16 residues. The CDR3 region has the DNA TGTGCCAGCAGTTTAAGGGGGACAGGCAGCACAGATACGCAGTATTTT. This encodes CASSLRGTGSTDTQYF.

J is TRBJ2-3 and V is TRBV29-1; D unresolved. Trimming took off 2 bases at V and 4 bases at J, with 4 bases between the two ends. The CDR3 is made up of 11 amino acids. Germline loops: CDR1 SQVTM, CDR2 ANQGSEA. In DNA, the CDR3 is TGCAGCGTTGAAATGGCAGATACGCAGTATTTT. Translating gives CSVEMADTQYF.

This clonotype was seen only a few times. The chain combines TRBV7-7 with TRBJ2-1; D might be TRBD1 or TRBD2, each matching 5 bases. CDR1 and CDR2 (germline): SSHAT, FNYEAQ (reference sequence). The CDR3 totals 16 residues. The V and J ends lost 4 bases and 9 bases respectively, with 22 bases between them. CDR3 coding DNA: TGTGCCAGCAGCTCAAAGAATTACGGGACCCGCGGTGAGCAGTTCTTC. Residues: CASSSKNYGTRGEQFF.

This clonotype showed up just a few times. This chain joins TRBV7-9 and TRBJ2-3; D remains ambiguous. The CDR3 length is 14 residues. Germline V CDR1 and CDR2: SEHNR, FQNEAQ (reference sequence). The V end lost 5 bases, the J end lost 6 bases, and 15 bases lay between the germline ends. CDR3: CASSPDRPPDTQYF. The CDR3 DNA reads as TGTGCCAGCAGCCCCGATCGGCCCCCCGATACGCAGTATTTT.

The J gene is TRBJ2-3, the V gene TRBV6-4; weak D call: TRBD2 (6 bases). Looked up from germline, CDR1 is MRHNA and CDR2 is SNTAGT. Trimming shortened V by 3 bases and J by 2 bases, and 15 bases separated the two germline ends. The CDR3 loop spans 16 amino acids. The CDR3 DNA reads TGTGCCAGCAGTGATACCCCGGGACTCACCACAGATACGCAGTATTTT. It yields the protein CASSDTPGLTTDTQYF.

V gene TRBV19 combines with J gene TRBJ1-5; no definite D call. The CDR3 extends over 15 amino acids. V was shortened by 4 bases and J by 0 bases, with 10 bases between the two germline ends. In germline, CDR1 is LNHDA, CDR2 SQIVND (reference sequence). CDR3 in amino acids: CASSNLQLSNQPQHF. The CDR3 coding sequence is TGTGCCAGTAGTAACCTACAGCTTAGCAATCAGCCCCAGCATTTT.

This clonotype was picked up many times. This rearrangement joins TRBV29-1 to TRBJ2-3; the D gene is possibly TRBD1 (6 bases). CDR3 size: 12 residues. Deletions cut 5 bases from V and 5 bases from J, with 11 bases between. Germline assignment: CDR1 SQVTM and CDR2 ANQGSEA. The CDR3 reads CSVSPGQDTQYF. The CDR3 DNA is TGCAGCGTTTCGCCGGGACAAGATACGCAGTATTTT.

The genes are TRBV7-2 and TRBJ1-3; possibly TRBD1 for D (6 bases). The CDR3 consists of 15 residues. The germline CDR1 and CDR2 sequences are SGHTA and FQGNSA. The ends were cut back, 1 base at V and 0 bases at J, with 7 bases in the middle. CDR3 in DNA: TGTGCCAGCAGCTTAGAGACAGGCTCTGGAAACACCATATATTTT. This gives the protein CASSLETGSGNTIYF. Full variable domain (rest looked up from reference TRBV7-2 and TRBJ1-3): GAGVSQSPSNKVTEKGKDVELRCDPISGHTALYWYRQSLGQGLEFLIYFQGNSAPDKSGLPSDRFSAERTGGSVSTLTIQRTQQEDSAVYLCASSLETGSGNTIYFGEGSWLTVV.

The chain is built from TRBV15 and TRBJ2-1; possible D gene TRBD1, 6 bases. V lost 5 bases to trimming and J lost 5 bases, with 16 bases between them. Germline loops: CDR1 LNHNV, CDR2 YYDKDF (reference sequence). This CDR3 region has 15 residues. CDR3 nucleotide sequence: TGTGCCACCAGCGGGTTGGGGGCGGGCGACAATGAGCAGTTCTTC. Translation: CATSGLGAGDNEQFF.

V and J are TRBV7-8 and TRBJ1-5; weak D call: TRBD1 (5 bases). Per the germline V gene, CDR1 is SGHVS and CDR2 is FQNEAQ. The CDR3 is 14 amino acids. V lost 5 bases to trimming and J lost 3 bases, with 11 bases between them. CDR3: CASSPGLDNQPQHF. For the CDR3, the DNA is TGTGCCAGCAGCCCGGGACTGGACAATCAGCCCCAGCATTTT.

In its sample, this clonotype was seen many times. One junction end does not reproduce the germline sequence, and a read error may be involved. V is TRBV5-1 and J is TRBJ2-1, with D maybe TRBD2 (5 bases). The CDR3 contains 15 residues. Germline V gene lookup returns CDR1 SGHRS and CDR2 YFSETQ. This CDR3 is CASSLVGSSYNEQFF. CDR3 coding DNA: TGTGCCAGCAGCTTAGTGGGGAGCTCCTACAATGAGCAGTTCTTC.

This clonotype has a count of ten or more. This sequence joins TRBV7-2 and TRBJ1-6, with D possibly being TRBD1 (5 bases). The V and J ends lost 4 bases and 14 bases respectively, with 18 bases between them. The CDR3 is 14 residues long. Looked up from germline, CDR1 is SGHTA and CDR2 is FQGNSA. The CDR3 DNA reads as TGTGCCAGCAGCTCGGGGGGAATGGTCAAGACCCTCCACTTT. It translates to CASSSGGMVKTLHF.

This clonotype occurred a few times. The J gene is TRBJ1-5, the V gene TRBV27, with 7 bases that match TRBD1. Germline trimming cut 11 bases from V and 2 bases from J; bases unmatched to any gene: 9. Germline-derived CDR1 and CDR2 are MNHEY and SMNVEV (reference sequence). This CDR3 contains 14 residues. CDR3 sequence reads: CAAGGRGGNQPQHF. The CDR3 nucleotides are TGTGCCGCAGGGGGGCGGGGCGGCAATCAGCCCCAGCATTTT.

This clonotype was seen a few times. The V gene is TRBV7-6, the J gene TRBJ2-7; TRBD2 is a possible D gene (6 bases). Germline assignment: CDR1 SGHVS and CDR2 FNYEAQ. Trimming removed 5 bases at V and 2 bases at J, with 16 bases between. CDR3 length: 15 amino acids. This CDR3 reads CASSPGRGEAYEQYF. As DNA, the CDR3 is TGTGCCAGCAGCCCCGGCCGCGGGGAAGCCTACGAGCAGTACTTC.

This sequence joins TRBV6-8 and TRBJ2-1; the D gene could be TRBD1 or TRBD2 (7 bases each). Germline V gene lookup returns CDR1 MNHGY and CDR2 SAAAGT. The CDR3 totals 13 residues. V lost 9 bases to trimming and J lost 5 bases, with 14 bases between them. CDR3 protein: CARGGGTDNEQFF. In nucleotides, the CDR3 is TGTGCCAGGGGGGGGGGGACAGACAATGAGCAGTTCTTC.